Each of the 7 T cell receptor beta chains below was sequenced from the same sample in a study of cytomegalovirus exposure and HLA in healthy donors. Primers: 60 Vbeta forward and 13 Jbeta reverse. Assay used: immunoSEQ multiplex PCR; TCRdb lists only in-frame clones, some missing. Reported are 200,000 to 250,000 clones; the ten largest clones contain 1.1%. Material for sequencing was PBMCs. Source of these receptors: a girl aged 2 to 10 in good health and CMV-seropositive.

J is TRBJ2-3 and V is TRBV28; TRBD2 aligns across 8 bases. CDR1 and CDR2 (germline): MDHEN, SYDVKM. The V and J ends lost 5 bases and 3 bases, in that order; junction bases with no gene match: 4. This CDR3 is built from 14 residues. CDR3 protein: CASSPTSVTDTQYF. The CDR3 DNA reads as TGTGCCAGCAGTCCGACTAGCGTAACAGATACGCAGTATTTT.

The chain is built from TRBV5-1 and TRBJ1-1; D gene ambiguous. Trimming took off 4 bases at V and 7 bases at J, with 8 bases between the two ends. CDR1 is SGHRS, CDR2 YFSETQ, per germline. There are 11 residues in the CDR3. CDR3 DNA sequence: TGCGCCAGCAGCCAACTAGGTGAAGCTTTCTTT. Translated, it gives CASSQLGEAFF.

The chain combines TRBV27 with TRBJ1-5, with 7 positions matching TRBD1. Losses at the gene ends were 0 bases for V and 1 base for J; bases not matched to a gene: 6. This CDR3 is built from 17 residues. Germline loops: CDR1 MNHEY, CDR2 SMNVEV (reference sequence). CDR3 in DNA: TGTGCCAGCAGTTTATCCAGACAGGGCCTAAGCAATCAGCCCCAGCATTTT. Protein sequence: CASSLSRQGLSNQPQHF.

The chain links TRBV28 to TRBJ2-1, with 9 bases matching TRBD1. CDR3 length equals 15 residues. CDR1 MDHEN and CDR2 SYDVKM come from the germline V gene. After removal of 6 bases from V and 5 bases from J, the junction contained 8 bases not matched to a gene. CDR3 in amino acids: CASSSGTGFNNEQFF. In nucleotides, the CDR3 is TGTGCCAGCAGCTCCGGGACAGGGTTCAACAATGAGCAGTTCTTC. The full variable domain, its missing parts supplied by reference TRBV28 and TRBJ2-1, is DVKVTQSSRYLVKRTGEKVFLECVQDMDHENMFWYRQDPGLGLRLIYFSYDVKMKEKGDIPEGYSVSREKKERFSLILESASTNQTSMYLCASSSGTGFNNEQFFGPGTRLTVL.

The rearrangement joins TRBV19 to TRBJ1-1; D not resolved. The germline gives CDR1 LNHDA, CDR2 SQIVND (reference sequence). The V gene lost 0 bases and the J gene lost 4 bases, with 9 bases spanning the gap. The CDR3 length is 14 residues. This CDR3 reads CASSIDRGATEAFF. The DNA for the CDR3 is TGTGCCAGTAGTATAGATCGGGGTGCCACTGAAGCTTTCTTT.

V is TRBV7-2 and J is TRBJ2-5, with D perhaps TRBD2 (8 bases). The germline V gene has CDR1 SGHTA and CDR2 FQGNSA. The CDR3 is 15 amino acids. Trimming removed 5 bases from V and 4 bases from J, with 17 bases in between. CDR3 amino acids: CASSPGGDSRETQYF. DNA of the CDR3: TGTGCCAGCAGCCCGGGGGGGGACAGCCGAGAGACCCAGTACTTC.

The V and J genes are TRBV28 and TRBJ1-2; 8 positions agree with TRBD1. CDR1 and CDR2 (germline): MDHEN, SYDVKM. The CDR3 totals 12 residues. Unmatched junction bases numbered 0, after V lost 2 bases and J lost 7 bases. CDR3 sequence: CASSLQGAGYTF. CDR3 in DNA: TGTGCCAGCAGTTTACAGGGGGCTGGCTACACCTTC.